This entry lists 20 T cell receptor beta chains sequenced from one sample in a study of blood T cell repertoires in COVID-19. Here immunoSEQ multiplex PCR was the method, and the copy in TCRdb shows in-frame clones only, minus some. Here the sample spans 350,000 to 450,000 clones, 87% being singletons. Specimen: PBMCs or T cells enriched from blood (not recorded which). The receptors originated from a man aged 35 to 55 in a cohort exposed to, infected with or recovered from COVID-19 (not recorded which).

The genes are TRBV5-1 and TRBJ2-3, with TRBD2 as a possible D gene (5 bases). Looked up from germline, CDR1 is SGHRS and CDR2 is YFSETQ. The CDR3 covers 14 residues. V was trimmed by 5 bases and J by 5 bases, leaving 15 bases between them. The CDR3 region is CASSTTNRGDTQYF. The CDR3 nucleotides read TGCGCCAGCAGTACGACTAACCGTGGAGATACGCAGTATTTT.

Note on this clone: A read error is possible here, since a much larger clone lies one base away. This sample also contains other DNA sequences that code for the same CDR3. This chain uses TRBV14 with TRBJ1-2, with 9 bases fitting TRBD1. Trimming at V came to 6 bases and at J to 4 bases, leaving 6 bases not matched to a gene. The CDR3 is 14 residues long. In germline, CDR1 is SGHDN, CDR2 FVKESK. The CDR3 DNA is TGTGCCAGCAGTTCACAGGGGGCAAGCTATGGCTACACCTTC. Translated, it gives CASSSQGASYGYTF.

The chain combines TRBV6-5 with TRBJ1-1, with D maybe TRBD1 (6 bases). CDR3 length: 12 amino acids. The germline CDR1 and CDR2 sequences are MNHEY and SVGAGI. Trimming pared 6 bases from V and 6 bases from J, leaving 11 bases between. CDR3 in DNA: TGTGCCAGCAGAGGGAACAGGGCTGAAGCTTTCTTT. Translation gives CASRGNRAEAFF.

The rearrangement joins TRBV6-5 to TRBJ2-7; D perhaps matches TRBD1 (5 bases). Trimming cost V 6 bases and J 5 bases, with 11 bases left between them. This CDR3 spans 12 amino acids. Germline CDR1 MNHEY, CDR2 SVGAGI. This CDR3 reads CASSLSGHEQYF. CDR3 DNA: TGTGCCAGCAGCCTTTCAGGGCACGAGCAGTACTTC.

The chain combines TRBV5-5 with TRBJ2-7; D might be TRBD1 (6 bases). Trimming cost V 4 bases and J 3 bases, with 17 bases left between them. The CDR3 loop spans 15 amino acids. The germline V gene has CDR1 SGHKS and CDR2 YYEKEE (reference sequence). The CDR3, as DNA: TGTGCCAGCAGCGAGACAGGTCCCCGCCTCTACGAGCAGTACTTC. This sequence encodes CASSETGPRLYEQYF. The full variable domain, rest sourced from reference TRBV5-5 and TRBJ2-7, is DAGVTQSPTHLIKTRGQQVTLRCSPISGHKSVSWYQQVLGQGPQFIFQYYEKEERGRGNFPDRFSARQFPNYSSELNVNALLLGDSALYLCASSETGPRLYEQYFGPGTRLTVT.

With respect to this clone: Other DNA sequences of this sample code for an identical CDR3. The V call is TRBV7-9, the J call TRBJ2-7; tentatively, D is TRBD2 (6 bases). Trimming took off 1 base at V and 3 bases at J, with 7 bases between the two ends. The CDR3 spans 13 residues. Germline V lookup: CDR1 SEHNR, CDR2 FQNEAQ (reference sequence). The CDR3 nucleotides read TGTGCCAGCAGCTTAGACGGGAGCTACGAGCAGTACTTC. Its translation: CASSLDGSYEQYF.

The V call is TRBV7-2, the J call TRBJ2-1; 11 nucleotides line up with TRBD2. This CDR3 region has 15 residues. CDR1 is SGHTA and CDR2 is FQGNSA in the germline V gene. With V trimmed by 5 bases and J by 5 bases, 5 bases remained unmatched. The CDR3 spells CASSGGTSGNNEQFF. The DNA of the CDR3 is TGTGCCAGCAGCGGCGGGACTAGCGGAAACAATGAGCAGTTCTTC.

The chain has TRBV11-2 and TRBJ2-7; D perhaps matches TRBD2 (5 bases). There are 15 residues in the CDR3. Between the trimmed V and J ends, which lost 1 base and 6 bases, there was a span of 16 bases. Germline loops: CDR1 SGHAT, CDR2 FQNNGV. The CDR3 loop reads CASSLVRGKDSEQYF. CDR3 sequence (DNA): TGTGCCAGCAGCTTAGTCCGGGGAAAAGACTCCGAGCAGTACTTC.

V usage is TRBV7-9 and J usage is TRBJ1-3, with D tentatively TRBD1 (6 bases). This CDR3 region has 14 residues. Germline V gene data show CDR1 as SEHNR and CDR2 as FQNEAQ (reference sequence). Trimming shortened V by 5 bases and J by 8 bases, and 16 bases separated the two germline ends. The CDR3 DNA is TGTGCCAGCAGCCCCCAGACAGGCCGGGACACCATATATTTT. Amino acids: CASSPQTGRDTIYF.

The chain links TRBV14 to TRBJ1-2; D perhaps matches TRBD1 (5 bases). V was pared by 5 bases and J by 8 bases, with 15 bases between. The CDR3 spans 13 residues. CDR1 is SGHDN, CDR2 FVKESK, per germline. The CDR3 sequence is CASSGWKGNGYTF. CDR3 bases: TGTGCCAGCAGCGGTTGGAAGGGGAACGGCTACACCTTC. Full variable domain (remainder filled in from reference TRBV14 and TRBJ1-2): EAGVTQFPSHSVIEKGQTVTLRCDPISGHDNLYWYRRVMGKEIKFLLHFVKESKQDESGMPNNRFLAERTGGTYSTLKVQPAELEDSGVYFCASSGWKGNGYTFGSGTRLTVV.

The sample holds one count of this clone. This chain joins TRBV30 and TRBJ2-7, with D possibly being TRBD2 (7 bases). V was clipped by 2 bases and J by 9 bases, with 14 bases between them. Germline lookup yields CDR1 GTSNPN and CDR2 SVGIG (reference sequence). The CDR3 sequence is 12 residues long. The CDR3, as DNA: TGTGCCTGGAGTTGGGCAGGGGAGGGGCAGTACTTC. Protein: CAWSWAGEGQYF.

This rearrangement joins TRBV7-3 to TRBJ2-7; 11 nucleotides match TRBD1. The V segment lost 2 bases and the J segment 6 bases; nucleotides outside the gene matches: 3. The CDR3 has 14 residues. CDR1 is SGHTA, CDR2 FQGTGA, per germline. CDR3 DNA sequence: TGTGCCAGCAGCTTAGGACAGGGGGCGGCCGAGCAGTACTTC. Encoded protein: CASSLGQGAAEQYF.

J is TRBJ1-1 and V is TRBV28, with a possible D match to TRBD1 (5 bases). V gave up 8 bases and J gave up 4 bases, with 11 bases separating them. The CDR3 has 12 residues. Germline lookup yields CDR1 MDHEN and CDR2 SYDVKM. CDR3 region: CASQRRGTEAFF. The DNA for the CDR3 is TGTGCCAGCCAACGGAGGGGCACTGAAGCTTTCTTT.

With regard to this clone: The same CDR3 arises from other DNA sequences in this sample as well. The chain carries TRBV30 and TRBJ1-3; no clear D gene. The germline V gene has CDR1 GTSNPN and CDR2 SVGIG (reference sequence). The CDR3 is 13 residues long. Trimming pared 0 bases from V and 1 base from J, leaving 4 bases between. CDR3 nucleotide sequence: TGTGCCTGGAGTGTTCGGTCTGGAAACACCATATATTTT. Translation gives CAWSVRSGNTIYF.

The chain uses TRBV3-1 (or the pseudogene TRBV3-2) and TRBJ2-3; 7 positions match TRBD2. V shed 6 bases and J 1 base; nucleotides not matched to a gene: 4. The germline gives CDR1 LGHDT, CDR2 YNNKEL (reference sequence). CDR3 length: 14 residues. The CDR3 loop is CASRQSGGTDTQYF. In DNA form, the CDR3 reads TGTGCCAGCAGACAGAGCGGGGGCACAGATACGCAGTATTTT.

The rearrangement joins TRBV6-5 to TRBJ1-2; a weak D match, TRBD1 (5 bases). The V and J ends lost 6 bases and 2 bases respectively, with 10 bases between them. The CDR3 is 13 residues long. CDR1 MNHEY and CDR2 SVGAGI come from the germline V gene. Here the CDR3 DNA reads TGTGCCAGCAGAGATACAGGAAACTATGGCTACACCTTC. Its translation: CASRDTGNYGYTF.

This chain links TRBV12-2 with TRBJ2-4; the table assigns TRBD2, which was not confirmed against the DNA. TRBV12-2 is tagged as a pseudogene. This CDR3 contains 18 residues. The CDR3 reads CASRYSGEDVGTKNIQYF. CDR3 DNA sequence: TGTGCAAGTCGGTATAGCGGGGAAGACGTTGGGACCAAAAACATTCAGTACTTC.

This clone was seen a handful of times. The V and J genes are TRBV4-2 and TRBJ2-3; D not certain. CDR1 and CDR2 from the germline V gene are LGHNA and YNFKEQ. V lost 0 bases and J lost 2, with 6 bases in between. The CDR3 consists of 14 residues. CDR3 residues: CASSQDGATDTQYF. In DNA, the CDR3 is TGTGCCAGCAGCCAAGACGGAGCCACAGATACGCAGTATTTT.

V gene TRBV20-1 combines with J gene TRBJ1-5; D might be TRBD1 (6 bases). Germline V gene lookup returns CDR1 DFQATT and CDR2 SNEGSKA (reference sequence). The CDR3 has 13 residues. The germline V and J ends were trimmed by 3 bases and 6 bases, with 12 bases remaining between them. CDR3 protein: CSASATGGQPQHF. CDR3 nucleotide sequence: TGCAGTGCTAGTGCGACAGGCGGTCAGCCCCAGCATTTT.

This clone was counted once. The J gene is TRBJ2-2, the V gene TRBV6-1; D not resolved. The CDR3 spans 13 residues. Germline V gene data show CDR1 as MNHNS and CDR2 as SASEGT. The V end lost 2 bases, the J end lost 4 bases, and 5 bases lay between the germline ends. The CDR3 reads CASSEIVTGELFF. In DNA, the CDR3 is TGTGCCAGCAGTGAAATAGTCACCGGGGAGCTGTTTTTT.